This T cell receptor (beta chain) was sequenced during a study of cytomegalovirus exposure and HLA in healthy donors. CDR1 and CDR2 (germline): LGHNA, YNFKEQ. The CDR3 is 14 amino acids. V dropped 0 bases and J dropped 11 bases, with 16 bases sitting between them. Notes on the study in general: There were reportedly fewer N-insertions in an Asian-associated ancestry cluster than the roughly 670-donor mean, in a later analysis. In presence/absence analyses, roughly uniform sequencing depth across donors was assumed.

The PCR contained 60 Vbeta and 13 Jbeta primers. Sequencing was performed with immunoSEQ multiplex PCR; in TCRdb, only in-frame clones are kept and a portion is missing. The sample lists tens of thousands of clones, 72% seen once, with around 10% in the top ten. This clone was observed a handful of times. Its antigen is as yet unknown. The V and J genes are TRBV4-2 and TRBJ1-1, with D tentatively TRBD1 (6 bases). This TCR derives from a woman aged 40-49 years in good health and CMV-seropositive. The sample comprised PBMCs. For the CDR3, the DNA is TGTGCCAGCAGCCAAGAATCAGACGGGACACGCGCTTTCTTT. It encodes CASSQESDGTRAFF.